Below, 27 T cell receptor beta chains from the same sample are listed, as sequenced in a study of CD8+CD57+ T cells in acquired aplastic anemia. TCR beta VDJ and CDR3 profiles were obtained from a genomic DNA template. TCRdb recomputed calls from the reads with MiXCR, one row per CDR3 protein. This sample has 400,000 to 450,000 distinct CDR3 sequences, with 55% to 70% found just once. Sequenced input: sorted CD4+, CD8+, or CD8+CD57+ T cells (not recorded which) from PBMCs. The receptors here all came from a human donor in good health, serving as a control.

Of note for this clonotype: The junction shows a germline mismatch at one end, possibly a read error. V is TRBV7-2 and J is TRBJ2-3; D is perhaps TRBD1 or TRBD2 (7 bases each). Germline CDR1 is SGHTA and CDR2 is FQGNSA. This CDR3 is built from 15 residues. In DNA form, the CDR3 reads TGTGCCAGCAGTTTCAGGGGGGGTAGCACAGCTACGCACTATTTT. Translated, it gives CASSFRGGSTATHYF.

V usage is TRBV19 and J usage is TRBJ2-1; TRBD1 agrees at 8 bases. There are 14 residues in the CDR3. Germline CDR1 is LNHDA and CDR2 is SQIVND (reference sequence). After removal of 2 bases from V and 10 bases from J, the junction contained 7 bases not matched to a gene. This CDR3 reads CASSIQGASYEQFF. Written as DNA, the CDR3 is TGTGCCAGTAGTATACAGGGGGCCTCCTACGAGCAGTTCTTC. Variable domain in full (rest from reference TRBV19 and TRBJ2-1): DGGITQSPKYLFRKEGQNVTLSCEQNLNHDAMYWYRQDPGQGLRLIYYSQIVNDFQKGDIAEGYSVSREKKESFPLTVTSAQKNPTAFYLCASSIQGASYEQFFGPGTRLTVL.

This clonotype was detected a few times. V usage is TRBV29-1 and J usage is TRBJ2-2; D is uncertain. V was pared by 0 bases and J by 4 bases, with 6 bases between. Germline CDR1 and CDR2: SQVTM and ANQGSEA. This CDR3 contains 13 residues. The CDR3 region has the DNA TGCAGCGTTGAAGATCGACTCACCGGGGAGCTGTTTTTT. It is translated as CSVEDRLTGELFF.

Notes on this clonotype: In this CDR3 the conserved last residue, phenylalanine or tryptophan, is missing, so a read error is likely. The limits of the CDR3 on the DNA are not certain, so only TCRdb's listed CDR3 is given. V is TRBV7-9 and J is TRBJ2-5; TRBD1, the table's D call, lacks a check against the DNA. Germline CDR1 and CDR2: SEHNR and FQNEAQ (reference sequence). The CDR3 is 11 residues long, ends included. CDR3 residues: CASSIGGGASY.

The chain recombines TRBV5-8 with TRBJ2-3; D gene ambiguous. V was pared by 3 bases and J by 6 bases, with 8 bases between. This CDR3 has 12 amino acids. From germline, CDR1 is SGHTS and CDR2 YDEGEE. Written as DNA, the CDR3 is TGTGCCAGCAGCTCTTCCAGTGATACGCAGTATTTT. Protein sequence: CASSSSSDTQYF.

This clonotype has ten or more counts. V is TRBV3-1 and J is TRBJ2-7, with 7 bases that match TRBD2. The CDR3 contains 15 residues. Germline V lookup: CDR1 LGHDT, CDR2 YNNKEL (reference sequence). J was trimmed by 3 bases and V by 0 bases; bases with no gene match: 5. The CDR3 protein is CASSQEPGGYYEQYF. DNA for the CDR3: TGTGCCAGCAGCCAAGAACCGGGGGGATACTACGAGCAGTACTTC.

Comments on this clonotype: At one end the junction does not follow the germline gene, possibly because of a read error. CDR3 sequence reads: CAGSRQQGRETQQF. The CDR3 DNA is TGTGCCGGTAGTAGGCAGCAAGGGCGAGAGACCCAGCAGTTC. The J gene is TRBJ2-5, the V gene TRBV19; the D is unclear. This CDR3 region has 14 residues. Germline V gives CDR1 LNHDA, CDR2 SQIVND (reference sequence). Full variable domain (remainder filled in from reference TRBV19 and TRBJ2-5): DGGITQSPKYLFRKEGQNVTLSCEQNLNHDAMYWYRQDPGQGLRLIYYSQIVNDFQKGDIAEGYSVSREKKESFPLTVTSAQKNPTAFYLCAGSRQQGRETQQFGPGTRLLVL.

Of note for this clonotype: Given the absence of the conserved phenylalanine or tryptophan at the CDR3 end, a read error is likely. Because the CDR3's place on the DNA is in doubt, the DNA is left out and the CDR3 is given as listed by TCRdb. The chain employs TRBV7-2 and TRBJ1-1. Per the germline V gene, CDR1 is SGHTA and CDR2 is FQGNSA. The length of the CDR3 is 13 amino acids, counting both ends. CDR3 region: CASSLAYGGETQY.

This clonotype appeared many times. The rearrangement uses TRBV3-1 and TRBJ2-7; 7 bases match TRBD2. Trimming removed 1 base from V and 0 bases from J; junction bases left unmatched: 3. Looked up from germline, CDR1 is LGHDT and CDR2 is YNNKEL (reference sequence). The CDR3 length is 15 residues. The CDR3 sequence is CASSQGLAVSYEQYF. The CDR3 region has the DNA TGTGCCAGCAGCCAAGGTCTAGCGGTCTCCTACGAGCAGTACTTC.

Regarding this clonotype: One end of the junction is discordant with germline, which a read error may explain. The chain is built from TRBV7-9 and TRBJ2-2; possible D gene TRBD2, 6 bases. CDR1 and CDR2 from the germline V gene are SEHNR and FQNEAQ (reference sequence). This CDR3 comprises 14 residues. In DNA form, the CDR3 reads TGTGCCAGCAGCCGCGGCAGCGGGCTAGAGACCCAGTACTTT. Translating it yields CASSRGSGLETQYF.

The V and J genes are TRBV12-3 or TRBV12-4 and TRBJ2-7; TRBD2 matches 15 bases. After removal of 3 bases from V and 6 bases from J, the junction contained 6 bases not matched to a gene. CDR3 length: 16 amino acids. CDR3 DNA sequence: TGTGCCAGCAGTTTGGGACTAGCGGGAGGAATTGTCGAGCAGTACTTC. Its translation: CASSLGLAGGIVEQYF.

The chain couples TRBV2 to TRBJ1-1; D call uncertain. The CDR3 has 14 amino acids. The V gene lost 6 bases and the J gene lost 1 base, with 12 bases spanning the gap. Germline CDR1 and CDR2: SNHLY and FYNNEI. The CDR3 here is CASSQSRSNTEAFF. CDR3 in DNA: TGTGCCAGCAGCCAGAGCAGGTCGAACACTGAAGCTTTCTTT.

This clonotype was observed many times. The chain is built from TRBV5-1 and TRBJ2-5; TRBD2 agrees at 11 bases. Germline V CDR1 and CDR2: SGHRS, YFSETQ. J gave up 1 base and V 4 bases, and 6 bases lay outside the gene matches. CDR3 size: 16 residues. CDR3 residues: CASSLLTSGAQETQYF. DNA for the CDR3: TGCGCCAGCAGCCTATTGACTAGCGGGGCCCAAGAGACCCAGTACTTC.

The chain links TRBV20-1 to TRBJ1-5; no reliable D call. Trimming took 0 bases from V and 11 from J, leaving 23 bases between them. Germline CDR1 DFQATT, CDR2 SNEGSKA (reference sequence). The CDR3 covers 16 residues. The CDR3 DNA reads TGCAGTGCTAGAGATTGGAGACTAGCGGCGCAAGAGACCCAGCATTTT. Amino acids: CSARDWRLAAQETQHF.

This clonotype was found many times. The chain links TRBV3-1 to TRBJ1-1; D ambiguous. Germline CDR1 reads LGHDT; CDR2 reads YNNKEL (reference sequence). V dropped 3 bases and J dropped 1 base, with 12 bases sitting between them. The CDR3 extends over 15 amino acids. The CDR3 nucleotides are TGTGCCAGCAGCCACGACAACAGCCAGAACACTGAAGCTTTCTTT. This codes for CASSHDNSQNTEAFF.

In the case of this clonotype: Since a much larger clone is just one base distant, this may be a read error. In DNA, the CDR3 is TGTGCCAGCAGAACCAACCGGGACATAAGCTCCTACGAGCAGTACTTC. Encoded protein: CASRTNRDISSYEQYF. This rearrangement joins TRBV7-4 to TRBJ2-7, with D tentatively TRBD1 (6 bases). Germline CDR1 is SGHVT and CDR2 is SQSDAQ. V was cut by 6 bases and J by 0 bases, with 18 bases left in between. This CDR3 region has 16 residues.

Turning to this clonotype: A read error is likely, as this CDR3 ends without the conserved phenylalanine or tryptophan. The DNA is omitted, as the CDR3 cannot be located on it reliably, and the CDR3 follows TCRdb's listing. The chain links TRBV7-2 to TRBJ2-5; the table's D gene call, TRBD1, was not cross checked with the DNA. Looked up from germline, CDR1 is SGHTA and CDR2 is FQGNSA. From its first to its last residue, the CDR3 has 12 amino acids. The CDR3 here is CASPSRGGTEDS.

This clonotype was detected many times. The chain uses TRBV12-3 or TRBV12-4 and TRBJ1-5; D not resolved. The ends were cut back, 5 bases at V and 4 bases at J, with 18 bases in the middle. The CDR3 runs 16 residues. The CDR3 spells CASSNPDFWSNQPQHF. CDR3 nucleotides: TGTGCCAGCAGTAACCCCGATTTCTGGTCGAATCAGCCCCAGCATTTT.

The CDR3 sequence is CASSLWGTSYEQYF. Here the CDR3 DNA reads TGTGCCAGTAGCCTATGGGGCACGTCCTACGAGCAGTACTTC. The chain joins TRBV19 to TRBJ2-7, with D possibly matching TRBD1 (5 bases). V was clipped by 6 bases and J by 1 base, with 13 bases between them. The CDR3 runs to 14 residues. The germline V gene encodes CDR1 LNHDA and CDR2 SQIVND (reference sequence).

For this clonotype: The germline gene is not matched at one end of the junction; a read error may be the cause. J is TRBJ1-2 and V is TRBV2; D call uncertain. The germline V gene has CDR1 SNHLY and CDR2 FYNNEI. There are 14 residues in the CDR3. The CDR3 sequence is CASSPDGQDYGCTF. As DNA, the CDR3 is TGTGCCAGCAGCCCGGACGGGCAAGATTATGGCTGCACCTTC.

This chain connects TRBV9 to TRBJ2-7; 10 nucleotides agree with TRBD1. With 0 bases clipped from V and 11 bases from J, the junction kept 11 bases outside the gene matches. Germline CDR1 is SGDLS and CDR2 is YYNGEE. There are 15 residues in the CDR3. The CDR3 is CASSVVGDRGLAKYF. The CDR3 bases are TGTGCCAGCAGCGTAGTAGGGGACAGGGGTTTAGCAAAGTACTTC.

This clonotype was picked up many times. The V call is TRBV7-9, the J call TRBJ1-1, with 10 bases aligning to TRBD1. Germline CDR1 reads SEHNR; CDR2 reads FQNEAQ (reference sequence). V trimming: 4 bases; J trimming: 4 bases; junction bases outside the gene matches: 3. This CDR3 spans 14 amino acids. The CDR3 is CASSWGQGLTEAFF. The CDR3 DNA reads TGTGCCAGCAGCTGGGGACAGGGGCTCACTGAAGCTTTCTTT.

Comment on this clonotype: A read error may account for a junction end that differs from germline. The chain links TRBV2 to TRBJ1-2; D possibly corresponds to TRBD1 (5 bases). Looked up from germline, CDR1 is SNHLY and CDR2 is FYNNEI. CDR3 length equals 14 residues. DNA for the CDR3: TGTGCCAGCAGCTATAACCGACAGAGCAATGGCTATATCTTC. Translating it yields CASSYNRQSNGYIF. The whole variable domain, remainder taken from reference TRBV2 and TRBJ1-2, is EPEVTQTPSHQVTQMGQEVILRCVPISNHLYFYWYRQILGQKVEFLVSFYNNEISEKSEIFDDQFSVERPDGSNFTLKIRSTKLEDSAMYFCASSYNRQSNGYIFGSGTRLTVV.

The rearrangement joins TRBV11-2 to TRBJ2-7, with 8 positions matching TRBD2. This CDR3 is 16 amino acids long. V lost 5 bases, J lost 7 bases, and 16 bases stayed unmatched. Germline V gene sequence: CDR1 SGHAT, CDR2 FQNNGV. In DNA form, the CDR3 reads TGTGCCAGCAGCCACACTAGCGGAAGCTCCTACAATGAGCAGTACGTC. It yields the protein CASSHTSGSSYNEQYV.

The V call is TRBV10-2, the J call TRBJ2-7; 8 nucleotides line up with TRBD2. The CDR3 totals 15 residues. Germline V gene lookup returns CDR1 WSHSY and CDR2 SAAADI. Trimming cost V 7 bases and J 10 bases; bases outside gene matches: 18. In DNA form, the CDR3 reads TGCGCCAGCACGGGGGGGGGGACTGGGTCCTACGTCCAGTACTTC. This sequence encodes CASTGGGTGSYVQYF.

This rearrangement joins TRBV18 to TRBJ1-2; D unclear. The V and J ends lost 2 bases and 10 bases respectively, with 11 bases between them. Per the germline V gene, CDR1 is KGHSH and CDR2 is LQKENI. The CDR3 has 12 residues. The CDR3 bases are TGTGCCAGCTCACCAACGAGGATAGACTACACCTTC. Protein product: CASSPTRIDYTF.

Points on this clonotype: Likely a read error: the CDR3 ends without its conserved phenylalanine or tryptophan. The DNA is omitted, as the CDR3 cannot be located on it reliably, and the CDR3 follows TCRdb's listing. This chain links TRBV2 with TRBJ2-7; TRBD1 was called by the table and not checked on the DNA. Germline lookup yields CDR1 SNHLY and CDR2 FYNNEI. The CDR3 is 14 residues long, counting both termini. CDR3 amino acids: CASRMPPGGYTQGS.